This is a list of T cell receptor beta chains from one sample in a study of blood T cell repertoires in COVID-19. Generated by immunoSEQ multiplex PCR, the TCRdb table keeps only in-frame clones and is missing some. This sample yields around 320,000 clones, of which nearly 90% are seen a single time; 3.5% to 5% belongs to the top ten. Sequencing was done on a sample of PBMCs or T cells enriched from blood (not recorded which). Receptor source: a woman aged 18-35 years with acute COVID-19. CDR3s include the opening cysteine and the closing phenylalanine or tryptophan. D genes are given only for firm matches. Clone size is stated in some rows and not others, as once, few, many or a class when expanded.

TRBJ1-5,14,TRBD1,TRBV6-5,few,TGTGCCAGCAGTCCAGCAGGGGGCCGGGAGCCCCAGCATTTT,CASSPAGGREPQHF
TRBJ2-5,14,NA,TRBV3-1/TRBV3-2,NA,TGTGCCAGCAGCCACCCAGGGGCCCAAGAGACCCAGTACTTC,CASSHPGAQETQYF
TRBJ2-1,15,TRBD2,TRBV19,few,TGTGCCAGTAGTGCTACTAGCGGGAGCTACAATGAGCAGTTCTTC,CASSATSGSYNEQFF
TRBJ2-1,15,NA,TRBV28,NA,TGTGCCAGCAGTGCGGGGTTGAGCTCCTACAATGAGCAGTTCTTC,CASSAGLSSYNEQFF
TRBJ1-6,16,NA,TRBV28,NA,TGTGCCAGCAGTTCACAGGTGATCTCCTATAATTCACCCCTCCACTTT,CASSSQVISYNSPLHF
TRBJ2-5,16,NA,TRBV6-4,NA,TGTGCCAGCAGTGACCCCGGGGGGACAAGGGGAGAGACCCAGTACTTC,CASSDPGGTRGETQYF
TRBJ2-5,15,NA,TRBV5-6,few,TGTGCCAGCAGCTCGGGTGGGGGGTGGCAAGAGACCCAGTACTTC,CASSSGGGWQETQYF
TRBJ2-7,13,NA,TRBV2,NA,TGTGCCAGCCAGAGTACGGAGGTTTACGAGCAGTACTTC,CASQSTEVYEQYF
TRBJ2-3,13,NA,TRBV12-2,NA,TGTGCGGGCCCGCAGCGGGAGGGATATACGCAGTATTTT,CAGPQREGYTQYF
TRBJ2-1,11,NA,TRBV28,NA,TGTGCCAGCAGTTTACTATCTTGGCAGTTCTTC,CASSLLSWQFF
TRBJ1-6,16,NA,TRBV28,few,TGTGCCAGCAGCATGGCCGGGGCAGGGGATAATTCACCCCTCCACTTT,CASSMAGAGDNSPLHF
TRBJ2-2,19,TRBD2,TRBV15,NA,TGTGCCACCAGCCCCCACTGGGGACTAGCGGAGGGAAACACCGGGGAGCTGTTTTTT,CATSPHWGLAEGNTGELFF
TRBJ2-7,14,NA,TRBV27,NA,TGTGCCAGCAGTTTGGGTCTAGGGGCGGGGGAGCAGTACTTC,CASSLGLGAGEQYF
TRBJ2-2,14,TRBD1,TRBV11-2,NA,TGTGCCAGCAGTTTACAGGGGTCCACCGGGGAGCTGTTTTTT,CASSLQGSTGELFF
TRBJ2-1,15,TRBD2,TRBV7-9,NA,TGTGCCAGCAGCCGGGGAGGGAGCTCCTACAATGAGCAGTTCTTC,CASSRGGSSYNEQFF
TRBJ1-5,16,NA,TRBV23-1,NA,TGCGCCAGCAGTCAAAATTCCACACCGAGCAATCAGCCCCAGCATTTT,CASSQNSTPSNQPQHF
TRBJ2-2,19,TRBD2,TRBV28,NA,TGTGCCAGCAGTCCCCGATGGGCGGGACTAGCGGGGAACACCGGGGAGCTGTTTTTT,CASSPRWAGLAGNTGELFF
TRBJ1-1,15,NA,TRBV9,NA,TGTGCCAGCAGCGTAGGAGGATGGGGCAACACTGAAGCTTTCTTT,CASSVGGWGNTEAFF
TRBJ1-5,15,TRBD1,TRBV19,NA,TGTGCCAGTAGTTACGACAGGGGGTCAGGACAGCCCCAGCATTTT,CASSYDRGSGQPQHF
TRBJ2-2,17,TRBD1,TRBV19,NA,TGTGCCAGTTTGGTCTCGGGACAGTCACTGAACACCGGGGAGCTGTTTTTT,CASLVSGQSLNTGELFF
TRBJ2-3,16,NA,TRBV7-3,NA,TGTGCCAGCAGCCAATGGGGGGGCCAAAACACAGATACGCAGTATTTT,CASSQWGGQNTDTQYF
TRBJ2-1,14,NA,TRBV3-1/TRBV3-2,NA,TGTGCCAGCTCCCTCCTTCCTTTCGACAATGAGCAGTTCTTC,CASSLLPFDNEQFF
TRBJ1-2,14,TRBD1,TRBV9,once,TGTGCCAGCAGCGAGGGGGCCTCTAACTATGGCTACACCTTC,CASSEGASNYGYTF
TRBJ2-1,15,TRBD1,TRBV5-6,NA,TGTGCCAGCAGCTTTGGGCAGGGGGCCTACAATGAGCAGTTCTTC,CASSFGQGAYNEQFF
TRBJ2-5,13,NA,TRBV7-9,NA,TGTGCCAGCAGCTCCGACATTCAGGAGACCCAGTACTTC,CASSSDIQETQYF
TRBJ2-1,12,NA,TRBV4-2,NA,TGTGCCAGCAGCCAAGCCCTAGGTGAGCAGTTCTTC,CASSQALGEQFF
TRBJ2-7,15,NA,TRBV6-5,NA,TGTGCCAGCAGTTACTCGAGAAGCGGAGCCAACGAGCAGTACTTC,CASSYSRSGANEQYF
TRBJ2-6,18,NA,TRBV24-1,NA,TGTGCCACCAGTGACCCCCGGACTGATAGCTCTGGGGCCAACGTCCTGACTTTC,CATSDPRTDSSGANVLTF
TRBJ2-5,13,TRBD1,TRBV6-5,NA,TGTGCCAGCAGGAAGACAGGGTGGGAGACCCAGTACTTC,CASRKTGWETQYF
TRBJ1-4,15,TRBD1,TRBV2,NA,TGTGCCAGCAGTGAAGTAGGGTCAGGGGGCGAAAAACTGTTTTTT,CASSEVGSGGEKLFF
TRBJ1-3,17,NA,TRBV3-1/TRBV3-2,NA,TGTGCCAGCAGCCTTTTTGGGCGCGGGGGGGATCGCCACACCATATATTTT,CASSLFGRGGDRHTIYF
TRBJ2-3,14,NA,TRBV19,NA,TGTGCCAGTAGTATGGGCAGGTTCACAGATACGCAGTATTTT,CASSMGRFTDTQYF
TRBJ2-5,15,NA,TRBV5-1,NA,TGCGCCAGCAGCTTGGCCGGCAGGGGATTTGAGACCCAGTACTTC,CASSLAGRGFETQYF
TRBJ1-1,16,TRBD1,TRBV28,NA,TGTGCCAGCAGCTATGGACAGGGTGGGATGAACACTGAAGCTTTCTTT,CASSYGQGGMNTEAFF
TRBJ2-7,15,NA,TRBV13,NA,TGTGCCAGCAGCTTGGCGGGGACAGCCTCCTACGAGCAGTACTTC,CASSLAGTASYEQYF
TRBJ1-5,14,TRBD1,TRBV5-1,NA,TGCGCCAGCAGCCTGGGACAGGGCGGTCAGCCCCAGCATTTT,CASSLGQGGQPQHF
TRBJ2-1,17,NA,TRBV5-8,NA,TGTGCCAGCAGCTTGGTGTGGCAACACTATTCCTACAATGAGCAGTTCTTC,CASSLVWQHYSYNEQFF
TRBJ2-7,18,TRBD1,TRBV27,NA,TGTGCCAGCAGTTTATCGCCAAATTGGCCAGGGGGTCGGAACGAGCAGTACTTC,CASSLSPNWPGGRNEQYF
TRBJ2-3,13,NA,TRBV10-1,few,TGCGCCAGCAGTGAGTCCCCCTACGGTACGCAGTATTTT,CASSESPYGTQYF
TRBJ2-7,15,TRBD2,TRBV7-9,NA,TGTGCCAGCAGCCCCCGGGAGGGCCCGACCTACGAGCAGTACTTC,CASSPREGPTYEQYF
TRBJ2-1,15,TRBD2,TRBV7-3,NA,TGTGCCAGCAGCTTAGGGACTAGCGGGAACAATGAGCAGTTCTTC,CASSLGTSGNNEQFF
TRBJ2-1,18,NA,TRBV5-1,NA,TGCGCCAGCAGTTTATACCTCCCGGGACTCACCTTTGAGGGTGAGCAGTTCTTC,CASSLYLPGLTFEGEQFF
TRBJ1-2,14,NA,TRBV6-5,NA,TGTGCCAGCAGTTACACAGGGAATGACTATGGCTACACCTTC,CASSYTGNDYGYTF
TRBJ2-2,15,NA,TRBV14,NA,TGTGCCAGCAGCCCGCGATCTTTAGCTGCCGGGGAGCTGTTTTTT,CASSPRSLAAGELFF